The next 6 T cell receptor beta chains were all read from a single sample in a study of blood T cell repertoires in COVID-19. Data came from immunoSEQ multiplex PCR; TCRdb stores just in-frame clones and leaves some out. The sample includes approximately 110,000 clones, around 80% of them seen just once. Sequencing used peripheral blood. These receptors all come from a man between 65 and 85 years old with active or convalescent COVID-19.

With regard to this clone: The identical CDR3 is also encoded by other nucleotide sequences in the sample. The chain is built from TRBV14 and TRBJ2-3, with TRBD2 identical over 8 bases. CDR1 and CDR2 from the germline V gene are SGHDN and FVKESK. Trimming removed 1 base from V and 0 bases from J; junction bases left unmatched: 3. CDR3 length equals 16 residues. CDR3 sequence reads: CASSQGSSGSTDTQYF. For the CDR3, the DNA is TGTGCCAGCAGCCAAGGATCTAGCGGGAGCACAGATACGCAGTATTTT.

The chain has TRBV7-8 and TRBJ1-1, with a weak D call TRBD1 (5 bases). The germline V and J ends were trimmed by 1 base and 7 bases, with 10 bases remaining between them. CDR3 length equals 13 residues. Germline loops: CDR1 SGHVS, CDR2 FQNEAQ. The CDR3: CASSLVRVGEAFF. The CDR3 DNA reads TGTGCCAGCAGCTTAGTCAGGGTTGGTGAAGCTTTCTTT.

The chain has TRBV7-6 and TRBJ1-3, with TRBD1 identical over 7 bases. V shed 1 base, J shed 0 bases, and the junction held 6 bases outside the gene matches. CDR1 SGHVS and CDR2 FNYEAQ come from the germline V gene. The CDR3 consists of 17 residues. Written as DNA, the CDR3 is TGTGCCAGCAGCTTAGGGGCAGGGGGGTACTCTGGAAACACCATATATTTT. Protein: CASSLGAGGYSGNTIYF.

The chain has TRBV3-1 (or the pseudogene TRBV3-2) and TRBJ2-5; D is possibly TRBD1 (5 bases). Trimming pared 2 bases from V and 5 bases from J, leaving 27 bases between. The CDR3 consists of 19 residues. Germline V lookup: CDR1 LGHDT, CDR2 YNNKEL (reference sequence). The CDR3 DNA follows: TGTGCCAGCAGCCAACCTCAGGGTAAACGAGTCACTACCGGCGAGACCCAGTACTTC. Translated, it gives CASSQPQGKRVTTGETQYF.

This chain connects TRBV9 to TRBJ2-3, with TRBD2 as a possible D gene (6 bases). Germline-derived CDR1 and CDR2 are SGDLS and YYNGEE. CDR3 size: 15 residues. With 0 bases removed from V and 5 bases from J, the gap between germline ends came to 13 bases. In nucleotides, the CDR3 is TGTGCCAGCAGCGTAGGGGAGGTGGATGGAGATACGCAGTATTTT. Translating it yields CASSVGEVDGDTQYF.

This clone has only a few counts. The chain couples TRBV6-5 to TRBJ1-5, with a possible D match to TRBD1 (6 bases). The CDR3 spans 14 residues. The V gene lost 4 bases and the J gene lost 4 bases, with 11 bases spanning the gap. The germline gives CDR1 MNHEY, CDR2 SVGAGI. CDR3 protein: CASSWNRENQPQHF. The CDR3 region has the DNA TGTGCCAGCAGTTGGAACAGGGAGAATCAGCCCCAGCATTTT.